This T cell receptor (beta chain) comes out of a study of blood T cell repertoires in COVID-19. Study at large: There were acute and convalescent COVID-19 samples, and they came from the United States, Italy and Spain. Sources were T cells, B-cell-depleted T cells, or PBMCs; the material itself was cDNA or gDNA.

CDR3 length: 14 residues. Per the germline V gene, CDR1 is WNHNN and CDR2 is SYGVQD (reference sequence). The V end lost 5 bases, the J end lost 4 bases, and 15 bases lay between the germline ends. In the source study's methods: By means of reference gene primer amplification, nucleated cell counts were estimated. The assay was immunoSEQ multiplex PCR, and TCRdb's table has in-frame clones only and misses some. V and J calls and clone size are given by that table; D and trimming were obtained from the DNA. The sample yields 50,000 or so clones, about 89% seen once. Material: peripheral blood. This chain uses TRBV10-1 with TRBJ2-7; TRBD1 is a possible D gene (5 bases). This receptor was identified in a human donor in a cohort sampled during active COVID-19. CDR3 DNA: TGCGCCAGCAGTTCCGATGGGGCAGCGTACGAGCAGTACTTC. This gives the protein CASSSDGAAYEQYF.